This T cell receptor beta chain was observed in a study of blood T cell repertoires in COVID-19. Overall study context: Sites across the United States, Italy and Spain contributed samples from acute and convalescent COVID-19.

V lost 0 bases and J lost 2, with 11 bases in between. Germline CDR1 reads MNHNS; CDR2 reads SASEGT. The CDR3 is 16 amino acids. Using immunoSEQ multiplex PCR, the repertoire was profiled, and TCRdb retains in-frame clones only, with some absent. The data hold about 220,000 clones, with 83% observed a single time. Participants were placed into cohorts based on the clinical history they reported. The TCR sequence derives from a woman aged 45-59 years who had been exposed to COVID-19. The gene calls are TRBV6-1 and TRBJ1-3; D is ambiguous. The sequenced material came from PBMCs or T cells enriched from blood (not recorded which). The CDR3 loop is CASSEARGVAGNTIYF. Here the CDR3 DNA reads TGTGCCAGCAGTGAAGCCCGGGGAGTCGCTGGAAACACCATATATTTT.